One sample yielded the 26 T cell receptor beta chains listed below, sequenced in a study of shared T cell receptors in the human thymus. TCRdb's copy holds only in-frame clones and misses some; the assay was immunoSEQ multiplex PCR. The sample contains approximately 400,000 clones, approximately 95% of which appear only once. Input material: thymocytes. These receptors came from a human donor.

The rearrangement links TRBV27 to TRBJ1-3, with a tentative D call TRBD1 (5 bases). Germline values: CDR1 MNHEY, CDR2 SMNVEV (reference sequence). Deletions cut 3 bases from V and 2 bases from J, with 8 bases between. The CDR3 extends over 14 amino acids. This CDR3 reads CASSLSGTGNTIYF. CDR3 sequence (DNA): TGTGCCAGCAGTTTGTCAGGGACTGGAAACACCATATATTTT.

The gene calls are TRBV10-2 and TRBJ2-2, with TRBD2 matching over 8 bases. Germline assignment: CDR1 WSHSY and CDR2 SAAADI. V was clipped by 6 bases and J by 6 bases; unmatched bases: 9. The CDR3 extends over 15 amino acids. The CDR3 is CASSGGLGGPGELFF. DNA for the CDR3: TGCGCCAGCAGCGGGGGACTAGGGGGACCCGGGGAGCTGTTTTTT.

The rearrangement links TRBV5-1 to TRBJ2-7; perhaps TRBD1 as D (6 bases). The germline V gene has CDR1 SGHRS and CDR2 YFSETQ. The CDR3 covers 16 residues. V was trimmed by 2 bases and J by 2 bases, leaving 17 bases between them. The CDR3 protein is CASSFAYRDPAYEQYF. The CDR3 DNA follows: TGCGCCAGCAGCTTCGCATACAGGGATCCGGCCTACGAGCAGTACTTC. Combining the CDR3 with reference TRBV5-1 and TRBJ2-7 gives the whole variable domain KAGVTQTPRYLIKTRGQQVTLSCSPISGHRSVSWYQQTPGQGLQFLFEYFSETQRNKGNFPGRFSGRQFSNSRSEMNVSTLELGDSALYLCASSFAYRDPAYEQYFGPGTRLTVT.

This clone showed up just once. The rearrangement links TRBV7-2 to TRBJ1-2, with D perhaps TRBD1 (5 bases). CDR3 size: 14 residues. V lost 5 bases and J 4 bases, leaving 14 bases between the germline ends. CDR1 SGHTA and CDR2 FQGNSA come from the germline V gene. CDR3 sequence (DNA): TGTGCCAGCAGCCAAAGGGACCGACGCTATGGCTACACCTTC. It codes for CASSQRDRRYGYTF.

The V call is TRBV7-9, the J call TRBJ2-5, with 12 bases identical to TRBD2. Per the germline V gene, CDR1 is SEHNR and CDR2 is FQNEAQ (reference sequence). CDR3 size: 14 residues. The junction had 6 bases not matched to a gene; V was cut back by 8 bases and J by 5 bases. The CDR3 spells CASSLAGGEETQYF. Here the CDR3 DNA reads TGTGCCAGCTCTCTAGCGGGAGGGGAGGAGACCCAGTACTTC.

DNA for the CDR3: TGTGCCAGCAGGGTGGAAGAGACCCAGTACTTC. It yields the protein CASRVEETQYF. The gene calls are TRBV28 and TRBJ2-5, with D unclear. Germline V gene lookup returns CDR1 MDHEN and CDR2 SYDVKM. The CDR3 is made up of 11 amino acids. Trimming cost V 6 bases and J 3 bases, with 5 bases left between them.

This clone was seen a handful of times. The chain employs TRBV27 and TRBJ1-2; 9 nucleotides align to TRBD1. The V gene's germline CDR1 is MNHEY and CDR2 SMNVEV (reference sequence). CDR3 length: 16 amino acids. V lost 6 bases, J lost 4 bases, and 12 bases stayed unmatched. As DNA, the CDR3 is TGTGCCAGCAGCCGAACTTCCGGGACAGGGACCTATGGCTACACCTTC. This gives the protein CASSRTSGTGTYGYTF.

The rearrangement uses TRBV4-1 and TRBJ1-1; D possibly corresponds to TRBD1 (5 bases). Germline CDR1 is MGHRA and CDR2 is YSYEKL. V was cut by 3 bases and J by 4 bases, with 18 bases left in between. The length of the CDR3 is 16 residues. CDR3 protein: CASSQITENRPTEAFF. The CDR3 DNA reads TGCGCCAGCAGCCAGATTACGGAAAACAGGCCCACTGAAGCTTTCTTT.

V usage is TRBV25-1 and J usage is TRBJ2-1; the D gene is possibly TRBD2 (5 bases). Trimming left V 6 bases short and J 8 bases short, with 20 bases between. The CDR3 totals 15 residues. The germline V gene has CDR1 MGHDK and CDR2 SYGVNS. The CDR3, as DNA: TGTGCCAGCAGCGGAGAGGGCCGACTCCACTATGAGCAGTTCTTC. Protein sequence: CASSGEGRLHYEQFF. Full variable domain (rest looked up from reference TRBV25-1 and TRBJ2-1): EADIYQTPRYLVIGTGKKITLECSQTMGHDKMYWYQQDPGMELHLIHYSYGVNSTEKGDLSSESTVSRIRTEHFPLTLESARPSHTSQYLCASSGEGRLHYEQFFGPGTRLTVL.

V usage is TRBV13 and J usage is TRBJ2-7; no clear D. CDR1 and CDR2 (germline): PRHDT, FYEKMQ (reference sequence). The CDR3 loop spans 15 amino acids. The ends were cut back, 1 base at V and 0 bases at J, with 10 bases in the middle. CDR3 DNA: TGTGCCAGCAGCTTAGAGGAAGCGTCCTCCTACGAGCAGTACTTC. Amino acid sequence: CASSLEEASSYEQYF.

The chain recombines TRBV4-1 with TRBJ2-1; 12 nucleotides align to TRBD1. CDR1 MGHRA and CDR2 YSYEKL come from the germline V gene. The CDR3 totals 17 residues. After removal of 3 bases from V and 0 bases from J, the junction contained 3 bases not matched to a gene. Here the CDR3 DNA reads TGCGCCAGCAGCCAGGGGACAGGGGGCTACTCCTACAATGAGCAGTTCTTC. Its translation: CASSQGTGGYSYNEQFF.

The chain links TRBV28 to TRBJ1-3; D is possibly TRBD1 (6 bases). There are 16 residues in the CDR3. CDR1 is MDHEN, CDR2 SYDVKM, per germline. Between the trimmed V and J ends, which lost 6 bases and 4 bases, there was a span of 19 bases. The CDR3 DNA follows: TGTGCCAGCAGAGCACCGCACAGGGTTTCAGGAAACACCATATATTTT. Its protein is CASRAPHRVSGNTIYF.

This clone was seen only once. The CDR3 loop reads CASSSKQGATQYF. The CDR3 bases are TGTGCCAGCAGCTCCAAACAGGGGGCAACGCAGTATTTT. The chain employs TRBV7-2 and TRBJ2-3, with 9 bases that match TRBD1. CDR1 and CDR2 (germline): SGHTA, FQGNSA. V was clipped by 4 bases and J by 9 bases; unmatched bases: 5. The CDR3 consists of 13 residues.

The V call is TRBV19, the J call TRBJ2-7; 7 nucleotides agree with TRBD2. V lost 5 bases, J lost 0 bases, and 13 bases stayed unmatched. The CDR3 covers 17 residues. The germline gives CDR1 LNHDA, CDR2 SQIVND (reference sequence). The CDR3 is CASSFGLVDLLSYEQYF. CDR3 sequence (DNA): TGTGCCAGTAGTTTCGGACTAGTCGACCTACTCTCCTACGAGCAGTACTTC.

This clone came up once. This chain uses TRBV14 with TRBJ2-3; 9 nucleotides line up with TRBD2. V lost 1 base, J lost 2 bases, and 4 bases stayed unmatched. The CDR3 has 16 residues. Germline CDR1 and CDR2: SGHDN and FVKESK. The CDR3: CASSQGLAGPTDTQYF. The CDR3 region has the DNA TGTGCCAGCAGCCAAGGTCTAGCGGGGCCCACAGATACGCAGTATTTT.

The chain is built from TRBV5-4 and TRBJ2-7, with 10 positions matching TRBD1. J was trimmed by 4 bases and V by 6 bases; bases with no gene match: 7. This CDR3 comprises 14 residues. The germline V gene has CDR1 SGHNT and CDR2 YYREEE (reference sequence). CDR3 bases: TGTGCCAGCACTGATGGGACAGGGGATTACGAGCAGTACTTC. Protein: CASTDGTGDYEQYF.

This chain uses TRBV27 with TRBJ2-5; a weak D match, TRBD1 (6 bases). Germline-derived CDR1 and CDR2 are MNHEY and SMNVEV (reference sequence). The V gene lost 11 bases and the J gene lost 5 bases, with 18 bases spanning the gap. The CDR3 length is 13 residues. As DNA, the CDR3 is TGTGCCGCAGGGGATTGGCGAGCGGAGACCCAGTACTTC. Translating gives CAAGDWRAETQYF.

The V gene is TRBV13, the J gene TRBJ1-1, with 11 bases that match TRBD1. This CDR3 has 14 amino acids. Unmatched junction bases numbered 6, after V lost 4 bases and J lost 8 bases. Germline values: CDR1 PRHDT, CDR2 FYEKMQ (reference sequence). CDR3 in amino acids: CASSWDRGAAEAFF. In DNA form, the CDR3 reads TGTGCCAGCAGCTGGGACAGGGGGGCGGCGGAAGCTTTCTTT.

This clone came up once. The rearrangement joins TRBV10-2 to TRBJ1-2, with 11 bases lining up with TRBD1. With 8 bases clipped from V and 7 bases from J, the junction kept 6 bases outside the gene matches. Germline V lookup: CDR1 WSHSY, CDR2 SAAADI. The CDR3 consists of 13 residues. The DNA for the CDR3 is TGCGCCAGCTGCCGGGACAGGGGGGCTGGCTACACCTTC. Its protein product is CASCRDRGAGYTF.

This chain joins TRBV28 and TRBJ1-4, with D possibly matching TRBD1 (6 bases). V shed 4 bases and J shed 7 bases, with 16 bases lying between them. Per germline, CDR1 MDHEN and CDR2 SYDVKM. The CDR3 has 15 amino acids. For the CDR3, the DNA is TGTGCCAGCAGTTCCCCACAGGGATGGCGTGAAAAACTGTTTTTT. Protein product: CASSSPQGWREKLFF.

This clone was picked up a small number of times. V is TRBV11-2 and J is TRBJ2-7, with 10 positions matching TRBD2. The CDR3 extends over 18 amino acids. From germline, CDR1 is SGHAT and CDR2 FQNNGV. V shed 0 bases and J 1 base; nucleotides not matched to a gene: 9. The DNA of the CDR3 is TGTGCCAGCAGCTTAGAGTTAGCGGGAGGCCTAAAGTCCTACGAGCAGTACTTC. This sequence encodes CASSLELAGGLKSYEQYF.

V and J are TRBV9 and TRBJ2-1, with 7 bases fitting TRBD1. The CDR3 covers 12 residues. Unmatched junction bases numbered 5, after V lost 4 bases and J lost 10 bases. Germline CDR1 is SGDLS and CDR2 is YYNGEE. This chain's CDR3 is CASSSRQGEQFF. The CDR3 region has the DNA TGTGCCAGCAGCAGCCGACAGGGCGAGCAGTTCTTC. Looking up the rest from reference TRBV9 and TRBJ2-1 gives the full variable domain: DSGVTQTPKHLITATGQRVTLRCSPRSGDLSVYWYQQSLDQGLQFLIQYYNGEERAKGNILERFSAQQFPDLHSELNLSSLELGDSALYFCASSSRQGEQFFGPGTRLTVL.

The V call is TRBV5-5, the J call TRBJ2-7; D is unresolved. Trimming removed 0 bases from V and 5 bases from J, with 12 bases in between. The CDR3 consists of 14 residues. Germline V lookup: CDR1 SGHKS, CDR2 YYEKEE (reference sequence). The chain's CDR3 is CASSLGLLSDEQYF. CDR3 bases: TGTGCCAGCAGCTTGGGACTTCTTTCGGACGAGCAGTACTTC.

Of note for this clone: The DNA is omitted, as the CDR3 cannot be located on it reliably, and the CDR3 follows TCRdb's listing. The chain uses TRBV15 and TRBJ2-7; the DNA was not used to check the table's D call, TRBD1. The CDR3 is 23 amino acids in total, end residues counted. From germline, CDR1 is LNHNV and CDR2 YYDKDF (reference sequence). CDR3 amino acids: CATSGGDRVSSSTSGRWGFKQYF.

This clone was found once. Here the CDR3 DNA reads TGCAGTGCCACCGCGGGGGAGACCCAGTACTTC. Protein sequence: CSATAGETQYF. The chain couples TRBV20-1 to TRBJ2-5; tentatively, D is TRBD2 (6 bases). Germline V gene sequence: CDR1 DFQATT, CDR2 SNEGSKA (reference sequence). Trimming cost V 6 bases and J 5 bases, with 10 bases left between them. The CDR3 is made up of 11 amino acids.

This chain uses TRBV28 with TRBJ2-7; D possibly matches TRBD1 or TRBD2 (5 bases each). Trimming stripped 5 bases from V and 3 bases from J, with 11 bases between. The germline V gene has CDR1 MDHEN and CDR2 SYDVKM. This CDR3 contains 13 residues. DNA of the CDR3: TGTGCCAGCAGTCCCGGGGCGTACTACGAGCAGTACTTC. It yields the protein CASSPGAYYEQYF. Full variable domain (rest looked up from reference TRBV28 and TRBJ2-7): DVKVTQSSRYLVKRTGEKVFLECVQDMDHENMFWYRQDPGLGLRLIYFSYDVKMKEKGDIPEGYSVSREKKERFSLILESASTNQTSMYLCASSPGAYYEQYFGPGTRLTVT.